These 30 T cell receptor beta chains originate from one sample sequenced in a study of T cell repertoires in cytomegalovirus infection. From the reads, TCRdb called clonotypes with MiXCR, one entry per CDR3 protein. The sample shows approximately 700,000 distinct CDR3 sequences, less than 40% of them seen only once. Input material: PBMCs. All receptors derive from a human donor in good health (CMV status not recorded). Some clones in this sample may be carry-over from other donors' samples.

The CDR3 bases are TGTGCCAGCAGCGTAGGTGGCGGGGGGGCATACAATGAGCAGTTCTTC. Amino acids: CASSVGGGGAYNEQFF. V and J are TRBV9 and TRBJ2-1; 9 nucleotides match TRBD2. The length of the CDR3 is 16 residues. The ends lost 0 bases at V and 4 bases at J; junction bases unmatched: 5. Germline assignment: CDR1 SGDLS and CDR2 YYNGEE.

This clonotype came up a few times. The DNA of the CDR3 is TGTGCCAGCATCCCGGGGGGGGGGGCCGCCCCATACTTC. This codes for CASIPGGGAAPYF. The chain couples TRBV7-9 to TRBJ2-7; 8 bases map to TRBD2. The CDR3 consists of 13 residues. Germline V lookup: CDR1 SEHNR, CDR2 FQNEAQ (reference sequence). J lost 13 bases, V lost 7 bases, and 15 bases had no gene match.

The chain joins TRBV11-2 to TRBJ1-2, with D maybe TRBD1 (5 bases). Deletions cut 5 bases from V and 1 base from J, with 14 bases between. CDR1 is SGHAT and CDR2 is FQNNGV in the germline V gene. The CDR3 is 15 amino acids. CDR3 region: CASSGQGNINYGYTF. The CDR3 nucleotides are TGTGCCAGCAGCGGACAAGGCAACATTAACTATGGCTACACCTTC.

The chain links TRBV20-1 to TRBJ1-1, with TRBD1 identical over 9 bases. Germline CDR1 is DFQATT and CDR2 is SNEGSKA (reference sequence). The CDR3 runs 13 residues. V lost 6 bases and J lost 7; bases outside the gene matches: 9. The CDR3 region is CSAKRMGQGEAFF. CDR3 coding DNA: TGCAGTGCGAAGAGAATGGGACAGGGTGAAGCTTTCTTT.

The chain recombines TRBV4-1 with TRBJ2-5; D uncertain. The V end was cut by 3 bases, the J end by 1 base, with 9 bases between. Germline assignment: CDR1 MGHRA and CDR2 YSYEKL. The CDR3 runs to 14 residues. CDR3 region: CASSQTGFQETQYF. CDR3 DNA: TGCGCCAGCAGCCAGACCGGGTTCCAAGAGACCCAGTACTTC.

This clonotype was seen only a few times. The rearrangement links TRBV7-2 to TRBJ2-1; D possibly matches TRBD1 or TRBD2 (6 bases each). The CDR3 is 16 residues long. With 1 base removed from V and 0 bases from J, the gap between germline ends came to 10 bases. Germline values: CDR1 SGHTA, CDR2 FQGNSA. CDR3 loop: CASSLGGAVSYNEQFF. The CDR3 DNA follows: TGTGCCAGCAGCTTAGGGGGGGCAGTCTCCTACAATGAGCAGTTCTTC.

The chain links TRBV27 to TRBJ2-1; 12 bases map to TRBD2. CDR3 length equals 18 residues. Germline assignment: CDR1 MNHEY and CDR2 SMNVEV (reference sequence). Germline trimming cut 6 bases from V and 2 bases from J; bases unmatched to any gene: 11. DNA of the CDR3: TGTGCCAGCAGGGGGACTAGCGGGCTTCTCTATACCTACAATGAGCAGTTCTTC. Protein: CASRGTSGLLYTYNEQFF.

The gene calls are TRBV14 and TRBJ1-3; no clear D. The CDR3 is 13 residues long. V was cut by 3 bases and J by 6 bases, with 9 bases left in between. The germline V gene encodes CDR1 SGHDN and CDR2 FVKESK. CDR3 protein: CASSQGTANTIYF. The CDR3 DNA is TGTGCCAGCAGCCAGGGAACAGCAAACACCATATATTTT.

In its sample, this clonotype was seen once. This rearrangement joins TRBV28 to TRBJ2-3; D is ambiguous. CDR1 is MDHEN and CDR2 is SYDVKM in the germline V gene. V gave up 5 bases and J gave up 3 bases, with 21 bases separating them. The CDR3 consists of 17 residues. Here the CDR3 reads CASSTLGMDQSTDTQYF. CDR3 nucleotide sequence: TGTGCCAGCAGTACCTTAGGAATGGACCAATCTACAGATACGCAGTATTTT.

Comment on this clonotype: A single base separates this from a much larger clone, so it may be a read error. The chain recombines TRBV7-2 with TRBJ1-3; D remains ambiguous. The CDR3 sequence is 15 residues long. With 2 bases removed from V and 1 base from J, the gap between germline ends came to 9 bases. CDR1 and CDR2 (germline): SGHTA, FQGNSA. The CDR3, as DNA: TGTGCCAGCAGCTTATGGGTAGTATCTGGAAACACCATATATTTT. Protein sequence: CASSLWVVSGNTIYF.

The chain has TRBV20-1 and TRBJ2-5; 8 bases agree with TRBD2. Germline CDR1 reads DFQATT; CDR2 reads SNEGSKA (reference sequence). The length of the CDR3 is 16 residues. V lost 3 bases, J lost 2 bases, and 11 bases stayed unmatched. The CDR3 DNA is TGCAGTGCTAGTATCGATGGTAGCGGGAAACAAGAGACCCAGTACTTC. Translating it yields CSASIDGSGKQETQYF.

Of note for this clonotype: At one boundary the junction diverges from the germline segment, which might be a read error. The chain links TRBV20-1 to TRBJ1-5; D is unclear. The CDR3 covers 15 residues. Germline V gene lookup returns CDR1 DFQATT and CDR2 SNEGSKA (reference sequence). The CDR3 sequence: CRAPFGSLGDQPPHF. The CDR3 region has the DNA TGCAGGGCTCCCTTTGGATCCCTGGGAGATCAGCCCCCGCATTTT.

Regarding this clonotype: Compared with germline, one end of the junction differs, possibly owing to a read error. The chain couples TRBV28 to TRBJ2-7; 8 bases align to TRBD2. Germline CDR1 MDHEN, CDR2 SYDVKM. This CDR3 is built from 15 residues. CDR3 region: CASRASGLPSYEKYF. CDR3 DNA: TGTGCCAGCAGGGCTAGCGGGCTACCCTCCTACGAGAAGTACTTC.

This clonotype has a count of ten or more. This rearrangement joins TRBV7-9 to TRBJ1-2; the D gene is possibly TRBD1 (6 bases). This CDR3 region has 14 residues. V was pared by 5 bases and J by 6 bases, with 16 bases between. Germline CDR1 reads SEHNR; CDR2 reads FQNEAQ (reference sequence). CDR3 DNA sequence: TGTGCCAGCAGCCGCCCCCGGGAGGGGGATGGCTACACCTTC. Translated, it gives CASSRPREGDGYTF.

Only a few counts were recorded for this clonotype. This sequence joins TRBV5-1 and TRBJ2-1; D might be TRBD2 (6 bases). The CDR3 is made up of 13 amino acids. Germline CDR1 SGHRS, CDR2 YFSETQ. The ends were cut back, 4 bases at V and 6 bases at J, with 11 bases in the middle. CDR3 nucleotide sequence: TGCGCCAGCAGCCGGGACTCCCGCAATGAGCAGTTCTTC. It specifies CASSRDSRNEQFF.

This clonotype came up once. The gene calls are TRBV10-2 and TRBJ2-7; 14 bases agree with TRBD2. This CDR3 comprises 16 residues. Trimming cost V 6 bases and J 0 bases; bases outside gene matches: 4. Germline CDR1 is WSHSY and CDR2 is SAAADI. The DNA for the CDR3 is TGCGCCAGCAGGACTAGCGGGGGGGCCAGCTCCTACGAGCAGTACTTC. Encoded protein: CASRTSGGASSYEQYF.

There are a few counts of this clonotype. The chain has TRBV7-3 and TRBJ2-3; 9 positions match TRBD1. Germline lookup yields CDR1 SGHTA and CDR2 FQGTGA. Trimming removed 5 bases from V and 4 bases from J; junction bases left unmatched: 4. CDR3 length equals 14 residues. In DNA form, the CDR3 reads TGTGCCAGCAGCCGACAGGGGGGGCCAGATACGCAGTATTTT. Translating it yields CASSRQGGPDTQYF.

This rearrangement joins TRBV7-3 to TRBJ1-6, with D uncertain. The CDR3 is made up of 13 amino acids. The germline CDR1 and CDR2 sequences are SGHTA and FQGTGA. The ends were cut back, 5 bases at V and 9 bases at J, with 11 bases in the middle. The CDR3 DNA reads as TGTGCCAGCAGCGAACAAAAGAGTTCACCCCTCCACTTT. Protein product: CASSEQKSSPLHF.

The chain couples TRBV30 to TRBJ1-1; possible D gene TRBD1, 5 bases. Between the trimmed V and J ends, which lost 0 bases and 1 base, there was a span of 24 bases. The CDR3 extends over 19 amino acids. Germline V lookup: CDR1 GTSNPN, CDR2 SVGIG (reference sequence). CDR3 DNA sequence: TGTGCCTGGAGTGTACGACCCGGGACGTGGGGCAAGACGAACACTGAAGCTTTCTTT. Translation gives CAWSVRPGTWGKTNTEAFF.

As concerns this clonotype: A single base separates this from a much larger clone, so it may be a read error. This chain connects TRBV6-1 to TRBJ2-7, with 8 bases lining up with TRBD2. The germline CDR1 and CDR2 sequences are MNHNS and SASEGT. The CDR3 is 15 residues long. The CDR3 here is CARSEPAGASGEQYF. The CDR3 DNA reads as TGTGCCCGCAGTGAACCAGCGGGGGCCTCAGGGGAGCAGTACTTC.

This CDR3 is CASSLRISYEQYF. The CDR3 bases are TGTGCCAGTAGTTTAAGGATCTCCTACGAGCAGTACTTC. This chain links TRBV19 with TRBJ2-7; D not resolved. The germline V gene encodes CDR1 LNHDA and CDR2 SQIVND (reference sequence). The CDR3 is 13 residues long. Between the trimmed V and J ends, which lost 5 bases and 0 bases, there was a span of 8 bases.

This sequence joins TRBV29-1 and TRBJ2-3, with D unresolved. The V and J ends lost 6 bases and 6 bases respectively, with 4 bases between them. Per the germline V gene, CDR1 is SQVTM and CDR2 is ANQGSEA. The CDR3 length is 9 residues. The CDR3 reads CSVGDTQYF. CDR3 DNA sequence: TGCAGCGTAGGCGATACGCAGTATTTT.

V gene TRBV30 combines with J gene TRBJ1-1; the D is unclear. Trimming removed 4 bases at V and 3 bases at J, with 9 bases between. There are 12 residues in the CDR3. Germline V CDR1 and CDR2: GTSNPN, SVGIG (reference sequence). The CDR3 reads CAWTGDDTEAFF. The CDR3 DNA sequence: TGTGCCTGGACCGGGGATGACACTGAAGCTTTCTTT.

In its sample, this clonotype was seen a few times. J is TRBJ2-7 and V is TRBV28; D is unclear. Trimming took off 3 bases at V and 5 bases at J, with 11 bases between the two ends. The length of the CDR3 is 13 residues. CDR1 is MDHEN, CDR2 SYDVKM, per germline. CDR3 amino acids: CASSFPLAHEQYF. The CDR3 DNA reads TGTGCCAGCAGTTTTCCCCTTGCCCACGAGCAGTACTTC.

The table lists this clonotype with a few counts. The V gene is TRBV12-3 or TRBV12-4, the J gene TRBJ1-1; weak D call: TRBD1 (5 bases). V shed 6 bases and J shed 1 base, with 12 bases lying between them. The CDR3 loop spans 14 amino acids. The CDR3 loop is CASRMGGGNTEAFF. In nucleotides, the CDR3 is TGTGCCAGCAGGATGGGTGGGGGGAACACTGAAGCTTTCTTT.

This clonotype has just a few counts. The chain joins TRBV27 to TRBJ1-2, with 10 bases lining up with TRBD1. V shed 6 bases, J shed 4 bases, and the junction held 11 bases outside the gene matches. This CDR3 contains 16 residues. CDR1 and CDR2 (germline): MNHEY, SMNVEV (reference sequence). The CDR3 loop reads CASSSLGGDRGYGYTF. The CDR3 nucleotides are TGTGCCAGCAGCTCACTGGGGGGGGACAGGGGCTATGGCTACACCTTC.

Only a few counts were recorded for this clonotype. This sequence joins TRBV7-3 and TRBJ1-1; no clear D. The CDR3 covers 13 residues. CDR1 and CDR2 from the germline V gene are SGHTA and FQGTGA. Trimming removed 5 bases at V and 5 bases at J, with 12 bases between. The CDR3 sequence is CASSLTVRTEAFF. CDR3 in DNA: TGTGCCAGCAGCCTCACCGTTCGGACTGAAGCTTTCTTT.

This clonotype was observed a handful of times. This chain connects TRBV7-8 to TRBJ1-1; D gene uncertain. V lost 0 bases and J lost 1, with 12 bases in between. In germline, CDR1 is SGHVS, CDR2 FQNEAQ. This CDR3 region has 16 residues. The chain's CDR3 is CASSLAGAGTNTEAFF. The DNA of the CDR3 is TGTGCCAGCAGCTTAGCGGGAGCAGGAACGAACACTGAAGCTTTCTTT. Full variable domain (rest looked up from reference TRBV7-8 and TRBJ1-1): GAGVSQSPRYKVAKRGQDVALRCDPISGHVSLFWYQQALGQGPEFLTYFQNEAQLDKSGLPSDRFFAERPEGSVSTLKIQRTQQEDSAVYLCASSLAGAGTNTEAFFGQGTRLTVV.

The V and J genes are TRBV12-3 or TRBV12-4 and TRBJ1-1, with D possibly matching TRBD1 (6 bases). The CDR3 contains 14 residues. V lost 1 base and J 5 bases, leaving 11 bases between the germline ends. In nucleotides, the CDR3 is TGTGCCAGCAGTTTAGACAGGGTTTGGACTGAAGCTTTCTTT. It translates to CASSLDRVWTEAFF.

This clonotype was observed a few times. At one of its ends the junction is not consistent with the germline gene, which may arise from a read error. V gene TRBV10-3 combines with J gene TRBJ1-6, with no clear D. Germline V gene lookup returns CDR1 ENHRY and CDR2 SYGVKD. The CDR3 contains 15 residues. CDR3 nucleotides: TGTGCCATCAGTGATCACTTTTCCTCTAATTCACCCCTCCACTTT. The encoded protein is CAISDHFSSNSPLHF.